The 7 T cell receptor beta chains below were found in one sample sequenced in a study of OX40 agonist ivuxolimab in advanced cancers. The table came from immunoSEQ multiplex PCR; TCRdb's copy has only in-frame clones and leaves some out. The data hold tens of thousands of clones, with roughly 90% observed a single time. Sample: CD4+ or CD8+ T cells sorted from blood, taken in a trial of the OX40 agonist ivuxolimab. The receptors come from an adult with an advanced solid tumor such as melanoma, head and neck, liver or kidney cancer.

This chain connects TRBV9 to TRBJ2-5; TRBD1 is a possible D gene (5 bases). Between the trimmed V and J ends, which lost 0 bases and 4 bases, there was a span of 10 bases. CDR3 size: 14 residues. Germline loops: CDR1 SGDLS, CDR2 YYNGEE. The CDR3 here is CASSVDRPGETQYF. DNA for the CDR3: TGTGCCAGCAGCGTAGACAGGCCGGGAGAGACCCAGTACTTC. Full variable domain (outside the CDR3, taken from reference TRBV9 and TRBJ2-5): DSGVTQTPKHLITATGQRVTLRCSPRSGDLSVYWYQQSLDQGLQFLIQYYNGEERAKGNILERFSAQQFPDLHSELNLSSLELGDSALYFCASSVDRPGETQYFGPGTRLLVL.

V usage is TRBV5-1 and J usage is TRBJ1-6; tentatively, D is TRBD1 (5 bases). Germline CDR1 reads SGHRS; CDR2 reads YFSETQ. Trimming left V 2 bases short and J 6 bases short, with 9 bases between. This CDR3 has 14 amino acids. The CDR3 DNA is TGCGCCAGCAGCTTCCGGGGCCTTAATTCACCCCTCCACTTT. The encoded protein is CASSFRGLNSPLHF. Drawing the rest from reference TRBV5-1 and TRBJ1-6, the complete variable domain is KAGVTQTPRYLIKTRGQQVTLSCSPISGHRSVSWYQQTPGQGLQFLFEYFSETQRNKGNFPGRFSGRQFSNSRSEMNVSTLELGDSALYLCASSFRGLNSPLHFGNGTRLTVT.

The V gene is TRBV4-1, the J gene TRBJ1-4, with no clear D. CDR1 is MGHRA, CDR2 YSYEKL, per germline. This CDR3 spans 12 amino acids. Trimming cost V 3 bases and J 8 bases, with 7 bases left between them. This chain's CDR3 is CASSQNGEKLFF. The DNA for the CDR3 is TGCGCCAGCAGCCAGAACGGCGAAAAACTGTTTTTT.

The genes are TRBV2 and TRBJ1-1; a weak D match, TRBD1 (5 bases). Trimming took off 6 bases at V and 8 bases at J, with 13 bases between the two ends. The CDR3 contains 12 residues. Germline V gives CDR1 SNHLY, CDR2 FYNNEI. This CDR3 reads CASRSRDDEAFF. CDR3 DNA sequence: TGTGCCAGCAGATCCAGGGACGACGAAGCTTTCTTT.

CDR3 in DNA: TGTGCCAGCAGCCCAGCCGGCGGGGTGGCTCAGCCCCAGCATTTT. Its translation is CASSPAGGVAQPQHF. The chain links TRBV11-2 to TRBJ1-5; no clear D gene. Germline CDR1 is SGHAT and CDR2 is FQNNGV. Trimming cost V 5 bases and J 6 bases, with 17 bases left between them. CDR3 length: 15 residues.

The chain is built from TRBV6-6 and TRBJ2-7, with a possible D match to TRBD1 (6 bases). This CDR3 comprises 16 residues. V was shortened by 6 bases and J by 6 bases, with 24 bases between the two germline ends. Germline loops: CDR1 MNHNY, CDR2 SVGAGI (reference sequence). CDR3 in DNA: TGTGCCAGCAGCCAAAAACCCCGGACAGCCGTCTTCGAGCAGTACGTC. It codes for CASSQKPRTAVFEQYV.

V usage is TRBV7-6 and J usage is TRBJ2-4; D is uncertain. The CDR3 loop spans 14 amino acids. The germline V and J ends were trimmed by 3 bases and 2 bases, with 8 bases remaining between them. Germline V lookup: CDR1 SGHVS, CDR2 FNYEAQ. The CDR3 bases are TGTGCCAGCAGCTTTGGCGGCCCCAAAAACATTCAGTACTTC. This gives the protein CASSFGGPKNIQYF.